This is a list of T cell receptor beta chains from one sample in a study of T cells in Graves' hyperthyroidism and ophthalmopathy. Using its own MiXCR run on the multiplex PCR reads, TCRdb lists one record per CDR3 protein. This sample has around 520,000 distinct CDR3 sequences, with around 22% found just once. What was sequenced was blood. These receptors came from a woman in her 30s with Graves' ophthalmopathy. Both conserved end residues are part of each CDR3. D genes are given only for firm matches. Part of the rows lack a size; the others show once, few, many or a class for expanded clones.

j_call: TRBJ2-2; v_call: TRBV19; d_call: -; clone_size: many; cdr3_nt: TGTGCCAGTAGTATCAGGACCCTGAACACCGGGGAGCTGTTTTTT; cdr3_aa: CASSIRTLNTGELFF
j_call: TRBJ2-5; v_call: TRBV6-5; d_call: TRBD1; clone_size: many; cdr3_nt: TGTGCCAGCAGGACAGGGGCTCGAGAGACCCAGTACTTC; cdr3_aa: CASRTGARETQYF
j_call: TRBJ1-6; v_call: TRBV12-3/TRBV12-4; d_call: TRBD1; clone_size: many; cdr3_nt: TGTGCCAGCAGTTCTGTAGGGACAGGGGCACCCCTCCACTTT; cdr3_aa: CASSSVGTGAPLHF
j_call: TRBJ1-3; v_call: TRBV10-1; d_call: -; clone_size: many; cdr3_nt: TGCGCCAGCAGTGACTCTGGACAGAAATCTGGAAACACCATATATTTT; cdr3_aa: CASSDSGQKSGNTIYF
j_call: TRBJ1-1; v_call: TRBV28; d_call: -; clone_size: -; cdr3_nt: TGTGCCAGCAGTTTCTATACACAGCTTAGGTTCAACACTGAAGCTTTCTTT; cdr3_aa: CASSFYTQLRFNTEAFF
j_call: TRBJ1-1; v_call: TRBV5-1; d_call: -; clone_size: many; cdr3_nt: TGCGCCAGCAGCACGGAATACGGGGTCACTGAAGCTTTCTTT; cdr3_aa: CASSTEYGVTEAFF
j_call: TRBJ2-5; v_call: TRBV6-2/TRBV6-3; d_call: -; clone_size: many; cdr3_nt: TGTGCCAGCAGTTTATGGCAGGGGGAGACCCAGTACTTC; cdr3_aa: CASSLWQGETQYF
j_call: TRBJ2-7; v_call: TRBV6-2/TRBV6-3; d_call: -; clone_size: -; cdr3_nt: TGTGCCAGCAGGTACCCGGGCGAGCAGTACTTC; cdr3_aa: CASRYPGEQYF
j_call: TRBJ1-2; v_call: TRBV12-3/TRBV12-4; d_call: -; clone_size: many; cdr3_nt: TGTGCCAGCAGTTTAAGGGGGGGCGCTTCACATGGCTACACCTTC; cdr3_aa: CASSLRGGASHGYTF
j_call: TRBJ1-5; v_call: TRBV28; d_call: TRBD1; clone_size: many; cdr3_nt: TGTGCCAGCAGTCCGACAGGGATCTATAGCAATCAGCCCCAGCATTTT; cdr3_aa: CASSPTGIYSNQPQHF
j_call: TRBJ2-2; v_call: TRBV29-1; d_call: -; clone_size: -; cdr3_nt: TGCAGCGTTGAAGGCTTGGGGGCCGGGGAGCTGTTTTTT; cdr3_aa: CSVEGLGAGELFF
j_call: TRBJ1-1; v_call: TRBV4-1; d_call: -; clone_size: many; cdr3_nt: TGCGCCAGCAGCAAATACCACAGGGCACCCGAAGCTTTCTTT; cdr3_aa: CASSKYHRAPEAFF
j_call: TRBJ2-7; v_call: TRBV6-1; d_call: -; clone_size: many; cdr3_nt: TGTGCCAGCCAACGGGCTGACAGTACCGAGCAGTACTTC; cdr3_aa: CASQRADSTEQYF
j_call: TRBJ2-3; v_call: TRBV12-3/TRBV12-4; d_call: TRBD2; clone_size: many; cdr3_nt: TGTGCCAGCAGTTCGCTAGCGGGGGGGAAGACAGATACGCAGTATTTT; cdr3_aa: CASSSLAGGKTDTQYF
j_call: TRBJ1-6; v_call: TRBV20-1; d_call: -; clone_size: many; cdr3_nt: TGCAGTGCTAGTGATACTGTGTGGGATTCACCCCTCCACTTT; cdr3_aa: CSASDTVWDSPLHF
j_call: TRBJ1-1; v_call: TRBV11-1; d_call: -; clone_size: many; cdr3_nt: TGTGCCAGCAAGTTTCAGGGGAACACTGAAGCTTTCTTT; cdr3_aa: CASKFQGNTEAFF
j_call: TRBJ2-5; v_call: TRBV5-1; d_call: TRBD2; clone_size: -; cdr3_nt: TGCGCCAGCAGCTTGGTCCTAGCGGGGGAAGAGACCCAGTACTTC; cdr3_aa: CASSLVLAGEETQYF
j_call: TRBJ2-2; v_call: TRBV30; d_call: TRBD1; clone_size: many; cdr3_nt: TGTGCCTGGAGTGGGGGGACAGGGCACACCGGGGAGCTGTTTTTT; cdr3_aa: CAWSGGTGHTGELFF
j_call: TRBJ2-5; v_call: TRBV19; d_call: TRBD2; clone_size: -; cdr3_nt: TGTGCCAGTAGTAACCGGGACTACCCCACGGAGACCCAGTACTTC; cdr3_aa: CASSNRDYPTETQYF
j_call: TRBJ1-2; v_call: TRBV4-1; d_call: TRBD1; clone_size: many; cdr3_nt: TGCGCCAGCAGCCAAGACGGGACAGGGCATTACTATGGCTACACCTTC; cdr3_aa: CASSQDGTGHYYGYTF
j_call: TRBJ2-5; v_call: TRBV24-1; d_call: TRBD2; clone_size: many; cdr3_nt: TGTGCCACCAGTGACTCAGGACTAGCGGGGGCCCTCAACCAAGAGACCCAGTACTTC; cdr3_aa: CATSDSGLAGALNQETQYF
j_call: TRBJ2-5; v_call: TRBV20-1; d_call: -; clone_size: many; cdr3_nt: TGCAGTGCTAGAGATAGGGCTAACCAAGAGACCCAGTACTTC; cdr3_aa: CSARDRANQETQYF
j_call: TRBJ1-3; v_call: TRBV6-1; d_call: TRBD1; clone_size: many; cdr3_nt: TGTGCCAGCATTCCACAGGGGAACGGAAACACCATATATTTT; cdr3_aa: CASIPQGNGNTIYF
j_call: TRBJ1-2; v_call: TRBV12-3/TRBV12-4; d_call: -; clone_size: many; cdr3_nt: TGTGCCAGCAGTTTTAGGTCTGGCTACACCTTC; cdr3_aa: CASSFRSGYTF
j_call: TRBJ1-1; v_call: TRBV29-1; d_call: -; clone_size: many; cdr3_nt: TGCAGCGTTTGGGCAGCTGCTGAAGCTTTCTTT; cdr3_aa: CSVWAAAEAFF
j_call: TRBJ1-1; v_call: TRBV5-1; d_call: TRBD1; clone_size: -; cdr3_nt: TGCGCCAGCAGCGGAGGACAGGCGATGAACACTGAAGCTTTCTTT; cdr3_aa: CASSGGQAMNTEAFF
j_call: TRBJ1-2; v_call: TRBV12-3/TRBV12-4; d_call: TRBD1; clone_size: many; cdr3_nt: TGTGCCAGCAGTGCAACAGGGGGTTATGGCTACACCTTC; cdr3_aa: CASSATGGYGYTF
j_call: TRBJ2-7; v_call: TRBV10-1; d_call: -; clone_size: -; cdr3_nt: TGCGCCAGCAGCCCCGAGCTACGGGAGCAGTACTTC; cdr3_aa: CASSPELREQYF
j_call: TRBJ1-6; v_call: TRBV30; d_call: -; clone_size: -; cdr3_nt: TGTGCCCGAGAAGGGGAGGATTCACCCCTCCACTTT; cdr3_aa: CAREGEDSPLHF
j_call: TRBJ2-7; v_call: TRBV6-5; d_call: TRBD2; clone_size: many; cdr3_nt: TGTGCCAGCAGTTATTCACCGGGACTAGCAAGGGAGCAGTACTTC; cdr3_aa: CASSYSPGLAREQYF
j_call: TRBJ1-5; v_call: TRBV24-1; d_call: -; clone_size: few; cdr3_nt: TGTGCCACCAGTGACCAGAATCAGCCCCAGCATTTT; cdr3_aa: CATSDQNQPQHF
j_call: TRBJ2-5; v_call: TRBV11-1; d_call: TRBD2; clone_size: many; cdr3_nt: TGTGCCAGCAGTCCTCCTGCGGGTAGCGGGACTCAAGAGACCCAGTACTTC; cdr3_aa: CASSPPAGSGTQETQYF